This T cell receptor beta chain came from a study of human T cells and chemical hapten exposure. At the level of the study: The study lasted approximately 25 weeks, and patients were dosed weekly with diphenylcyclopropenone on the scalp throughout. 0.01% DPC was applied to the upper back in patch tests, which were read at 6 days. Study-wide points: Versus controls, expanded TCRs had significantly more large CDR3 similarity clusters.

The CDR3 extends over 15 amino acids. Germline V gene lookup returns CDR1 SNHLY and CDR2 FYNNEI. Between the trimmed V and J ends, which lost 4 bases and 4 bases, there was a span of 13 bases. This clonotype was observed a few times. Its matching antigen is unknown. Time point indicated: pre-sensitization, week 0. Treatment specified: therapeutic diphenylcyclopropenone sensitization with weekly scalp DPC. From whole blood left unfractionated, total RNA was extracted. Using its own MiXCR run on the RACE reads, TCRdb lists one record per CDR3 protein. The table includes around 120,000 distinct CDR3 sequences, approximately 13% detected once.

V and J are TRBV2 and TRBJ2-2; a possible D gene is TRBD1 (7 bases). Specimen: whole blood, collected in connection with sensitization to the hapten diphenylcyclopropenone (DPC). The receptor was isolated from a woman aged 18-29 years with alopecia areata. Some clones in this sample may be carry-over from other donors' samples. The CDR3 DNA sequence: TGTGCCAGCAGTGGGCAGGGGGGAGTCACCGGGGAGCTGTTTTTT. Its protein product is CASSGQGGVTGELFF.